The 18 T cell receptor beta chains presented below share a single source sample, sequenced in a study of Ad26.COV2.S vaccination and SARS-CoV-2 variants. Treatment indicated: some 20 received Ad26.COV2.S at low or high dose, single or two shots; 5 received placebo; per-sample allocation not given. Samples analyzed were those drawn on day 63 after the first vaccine or placebo injection. The protocol was immunoSEQ multiplex PCR, while the TCRdb copy is restricted to in-frame clones and leaves out a portion. This sample yields roughly 500,000 clones, of which around 85% are seen a single time; 9.5% to 15% belongs to the top ten. Sample: peripheral blood, taken in a trial of Ad26.COV2.S vaccine versus placebo. All receptors derive from a person aged 18-65 years who received the Ad26.COV2.S COVID-19 vaccine or a placebo.

This chain joins TRBV14 and TRBJ1-2; D uncertain. Trimming cost V 4 bases and J 4 bases, with 10 bases left between them. This CDR3 is built from 13 residues. Germline V gene data show CDR1 as SGHDN and CDR2 as FVKESK. CDR3 residues: CASSPMLGYGYTF. The CDR3 DNA reads as TGTGCCAGCAGCCCAATGCTAGGCTATGGCTACACCTTC.

The CDR3 nucleotides read TGTGCCAGCAGCCCCGGTGGACTAGCGGGAGGAAGGGAGCAGTTCTTC. Its translation is CASSPGGLAGGREQFF. The gene calls are TRBV11-3 and TRBJ2-1, with 14 nucleotides matching TRBD2. Per the germline V gene, CDR1 is SGHNT and CDR2 is YENEEA. The length of the CDR3 is 16 residues. V dropped 5 bases and J dropped 10; count of bases not matched to a gene: 10.

The chain joins TRBV30 to TRBJ1-2; TRBD1 agrees at 7 bases. Germline V CDR1 and CDR2: GTSNPN, SVGIG (reference sequence). This CDR3 has 13 residues. Trimming removed 5 bases from V and 8 bases from J; junction bases left unmatched: 11. CDR3 bases: TGTGCCTGGGGCGGAGGGGGCTCCTGGGGCTACACCTTC. It translates to CAWGGGGSWGYTF.

This sequence joins TRBV29-1 and TRBJ2-7; maybe TRBD2 (5 bases). V lost 4 bases, J lost 0 bases, and 10 bases lay in between. The CDR3 has 13 residues. CDR1 and CDR2 (germline): SQVTM, ANQGSEA. The chain's CDR3 is CSVVTADSYEQYF. The CDR3 coding sequence is TGCAGCGTTGTAACAGCGGACTCCTACGAGCAGTACTTC.

The chain recombines TRBV19 with TRBJ1-3; possible D gene TRBD1, 5 bases. The germline CDR1 and CDR2 sequences are LNHDA and SQIVND (reference sequence). Trimming cost V 3 bases and J 2 bases, with 8 bases left between them. This CDR3 has 14 residues. CDR3 sequence (DNA): TGTGCCAGTAGTATTGAGGGGCCTGGAAACACCATATATTTT. Translated: CASSIEGPGNTIYF.

The chain employs TRBV28 and TRBJ2-3; D unresolved. V dropped 4 bases and J dropped 11 bases, with 16 bases sitting between them. CDR1 is MDHEN, CDR2 SYDVKM, per germline. This CDR3 contains 13 residues. The CDR3 region has the DNA TGTGCCAGCAGTTCCTCTGACTCCCCCAAGCAGTATTTT. It is translated as CASSSSDSPKQYF.

This clone was seen only once. The chain joins TRBV5-8 to TRBJ1-4; D unclear. This CDR3 spans 16 amino acids. Germline CDR1 reads SGHTS; CDR2 reads YDEGEE. Trimming removed 4 bases from V and 5 bases from J, with 18 bases in between. CDR3 nucleotides: TGTGCCAGCAGCCCTCGGGAGAGCCGGAAAAATGAAAAACTGTTTTTT. Translation: CASSPRESRKNEKLFF.

The chain is built from TRBV24-1 and TRBJ2-5; 10 bases fit TRBD1. In germline, CDR1 is KGHDR, CDR2 SFDVKD. Trimming cost V 3 bases and J 4 bases; bases outside gene matches: 10. This CDR3 region has 17 residues. The CDR3 region is CATSDTGQGWFGETQYF. CDR3 coding DNA: TGTGCCACCAGTGATACGGGACAGGGGTGGTTCGGAGAGACCCAGTACTTC.

The J gene is TRBJ1-2, the V gene TRBV28; D is uncertain. The CDR3 sequence is 14 residues long. V dropped 2 bases and J dropped 4 bases, with 11 bases sitting between them. Germline values: CDR1 MDHEN, CDR2 SYDVKM. CDR3 region: CASSLGPLFYGYTF. The DNA of the CDR3 is TGTGCCAGCAGTTTAGGTCCTTTATTCTATGGCTACACCTTC.

CDR3 nucleotides: TGTGCCAGCAGCCTTCGGTACAATGAGCAGTTCTTC. It yields the protein CASSLRYNEQFF. This chain connects TRBV2 to TRBJ2-1; D not resolved. The CDR3 loop spans 12 amino acids. V lost 6 bases, J lost 4 bases, and 7 bases lay in between. Germline V gene data show CDR1 as SNHLY and CDR2 as FYNNEI.

This sequence joins TRBV30 and TRBJ1-6; TRBD1 is a possible D gene (6 bases). The CDR3 is 16 residues long. CDR1 and CDR2 (germline): GTSNPN, SVGIG (reference sequence). The V end lost 3 bases, the J end lost 6 bases, and 18 bases lay between the germline ends. The CDR3 here is CAWRAGVRGANSPLHF. CDR3 coding DNA: TGTGCCTGGAGGGCCGGGGTCCGGGGGGCTAATTCACCCCTCCACTTT.

V gene TRBV7-9 combines with J gene TRBJ2-6, with D perhaps TRBD1 or TRBD2 (5 bases each). CDR1 and CDR2 from the germline V gene are SEHNR and FQNEAQ (reference sequence). V shed 3 bases and J shed 0 bases, with 12 bases lying between them. The CDR3 extends over 17 amino acids. CDR3 loop: CASSLRGQSSGANVLTF. In DNA, the CDR3 is TGTGCCAGCAGCTTGAGGGGCCAGAGCTCTGGGGCCAACGTCCTGACTTTC.

This chain uses TRBV19 with TRBJ2-6, with D unresolved. The CDR3 contains 16 residues. Per germline, CDR1 LNHDA and CDR2 SQIVND (reference sequence). Trimming stripped 4 bases from V and 0 bases from J, with 10 bases between. This chain's CDR3 is CASSTGRISGANVLTF. The CDR3 DNA reads TGTGCCAGTAGTACTGGGCGGATCTCTGGGGCCAACGTCCTGACTTTC.

This chain uses TRBV24-1 with TRBJ2-5, with D possibly being TRBD2 (5 bases). V dropped 4 bases and J dropped 9 bases, with 20 bases sitting between them. This CDR3 has 15 residues. The germline CDR1 and CDR2 sequences are KGHDR and SFDVKD. The CDR3 DNA is TGTGCCACCAGTGACCCTAGGGCGGGCCCCGAGGCCCAGTACTTC. Residues: CATSDPRAGPEAQYF.

The CDR3 reads CASAIYNEQFF. The CDR3 DNA reads TGTGCTAGCGCCATATACAATGAGCAGTTCTTC. The genes are TRBV12-5 and TRBJ2-1; D unresolved. The germline CDR1 and CDR2 sequences are LGHNT and FRNRAP. There are 11 residues in the CDR3. V was trimmed by 9 bases and J by 4 bases, leaving 7 bases between them.

V usage is TRBV27 and J usage is TRBJ2-7; D is unclear. The CDR3 extends over 13 amino acids. Germline CDR1 is MNHEY and CDR2 is SMNVEV (reference sequence). Trimming removed 3 bases at V and 2 bases at J, with 8 bases between. This CDR3 reads CASSFAAPYEQYF. CDR3 in DNA: TGTGCCAGCAGTTTTGCAGCCCCCTACGAGCAGTACTTC.

The V gene is TRBV28, the J gene TRBJ2-7; no clear D. This CDR3 contains 14 residues. Trimming took off 7 bases at V and 0 bases at J, with 13 bases between the two ends. Germline V gene data show CDR1 as MDHEN and CDR2 as SYDVKM. The DNA for the CDR3 is TGTGCCAGCACCCCTCGACCAGCCTCCTACGAGCAGTACTTC. Its translation is CASTPRPASYEQYF.

This chain connects TRBV28 to TRBJ1-5, with 8 bases matching TRBD1. CDR3 size: 15 residues. Trimming at V came to 7 bases and at J to 3 bases, leaving 8 bases not matched to a gene. Per germline, CDR1 MDHEN and CDR2 SYDVKM. DNA for the CDR3: TGTGCCAGCACCCGGACAGGGACCCTCAATCAGCCCCAGCATTTT. Translating gives CASTRTGTLNQPQHF. The variable domain in full, with the rest retrieved from reference TRBV28 and TRBJ1-5, is DVKVTQSSRYLVKRTGEKVFLECVQDMDHENMFWYRQDPGLGLRLIYFSYDVKMKEKGDIPEGYSVSREKKERFSLILESASTNQTSMYLCASTRTGTLNQPQHFGDGTRLSIL.